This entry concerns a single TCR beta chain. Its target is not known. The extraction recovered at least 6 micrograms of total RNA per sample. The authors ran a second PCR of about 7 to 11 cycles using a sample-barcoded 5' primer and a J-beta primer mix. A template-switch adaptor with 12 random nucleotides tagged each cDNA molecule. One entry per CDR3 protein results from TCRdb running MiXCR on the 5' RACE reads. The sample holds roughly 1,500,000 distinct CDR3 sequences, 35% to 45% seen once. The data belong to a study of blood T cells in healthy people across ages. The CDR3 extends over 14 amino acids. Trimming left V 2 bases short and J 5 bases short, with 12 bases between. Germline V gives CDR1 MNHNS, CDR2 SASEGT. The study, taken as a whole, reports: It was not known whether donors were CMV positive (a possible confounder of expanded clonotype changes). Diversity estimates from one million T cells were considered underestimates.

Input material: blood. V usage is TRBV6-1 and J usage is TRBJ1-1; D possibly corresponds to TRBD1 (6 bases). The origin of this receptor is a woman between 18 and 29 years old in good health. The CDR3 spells CASSETTGATEAFF. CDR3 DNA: TGTGCCAGCAGTGAAACGACGGGGGCAACTGAAGCTTTCTTT.